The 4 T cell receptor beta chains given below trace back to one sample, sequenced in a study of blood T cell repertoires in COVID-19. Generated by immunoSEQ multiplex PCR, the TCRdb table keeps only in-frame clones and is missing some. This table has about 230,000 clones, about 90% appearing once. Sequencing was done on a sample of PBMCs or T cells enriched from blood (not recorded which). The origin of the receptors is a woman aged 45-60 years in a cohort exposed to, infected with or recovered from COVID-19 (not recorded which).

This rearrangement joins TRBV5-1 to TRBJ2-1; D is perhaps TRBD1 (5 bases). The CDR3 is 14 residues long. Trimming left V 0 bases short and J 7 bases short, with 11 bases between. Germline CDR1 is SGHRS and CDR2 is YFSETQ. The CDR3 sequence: CASSLGSGINEQFF. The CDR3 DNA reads TGCGCCAGCAGCTTGGGGTCAGGGATAAATGAGCAGTTCTTC.

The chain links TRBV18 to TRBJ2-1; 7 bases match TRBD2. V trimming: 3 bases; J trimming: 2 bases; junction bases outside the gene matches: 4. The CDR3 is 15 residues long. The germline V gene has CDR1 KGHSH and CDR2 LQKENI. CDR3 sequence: CASSPRGGTYNEQFF. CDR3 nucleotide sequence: TGTGCCAGCTCACCGCGGGGAGGGACCTACAATGAGCAGTTCTTC. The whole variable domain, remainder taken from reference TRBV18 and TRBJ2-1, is NAGVMQNPRHLVRRRGQEARLRCSPMKGHSHVYWYRQLPEEGLKFMVYLQKENIIDESGMPKERFSAEFPKEGPSILRIQQVVRGDSAAYFCASSPRGGTYNEQFFGPGTRLTVL.

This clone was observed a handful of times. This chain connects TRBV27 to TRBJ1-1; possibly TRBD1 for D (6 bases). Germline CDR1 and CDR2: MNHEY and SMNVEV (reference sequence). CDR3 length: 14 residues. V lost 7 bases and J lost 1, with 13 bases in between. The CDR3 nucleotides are TGTGCCAGCAACTCCCCACAGGGGAACACTGAAGCTTTCTTT. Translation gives CASNSPQGNTEAFF.

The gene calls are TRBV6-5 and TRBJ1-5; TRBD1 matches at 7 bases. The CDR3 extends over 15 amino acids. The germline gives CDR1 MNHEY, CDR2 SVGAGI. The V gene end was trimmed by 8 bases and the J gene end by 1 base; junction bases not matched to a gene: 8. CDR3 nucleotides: TGTGCCAGCGACAGGGTGCCGGAGAGCAATCAGCCCCAGCATTTT. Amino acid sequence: CASDRVPESNQPQHF.